The 2 T cell receptor beta chains reported below all come from one sample, sequenced in a study of T-cell memory formation after mild COVID-19. TCRdb redid the calling of the 5' RACE reads with MiXCR, one entry per CDR3 protein. Counted here are 35,000 to 40,000 distinct CDR3 sequences, about 6.1% occurring once; the ten biggest clones make up under 0.9%. The sequencing sample was made of PBMCs or a T cell subset sorted from them (not recorded which). These receptors all stem from an adult who had mild COVID-19 (a few samples of this study predate the infection). Cell type and time point are not known.

This clonotype was seen a handful of times. The CDR3 nucleotides are TGTGCCTGGACCCGGGACATGGCGGGTAATTCACCCCTCCACTTT. Translation: CAWTRDMAGNSPLHF. This rearrangement joins TRBV30 to TRBJ1-6, with D possibly matching TRBD1 (6 bases). The CDR3 extends over 15 amino acids. Trimming removed 4 bases from V and 6 bases from J, with 16 bases in between. Germline V gene lookup returns CDR1 GTSNPN and CDR2 SVGIG (reference sequence).

Only a few counts were recorded for this clonotype. The chain joins TRBV9 to TRBJ2-1; perhaps TRBD2 as D (6 bases). Germline V CDR1 and CDR2: SGDLS, YYNGEE. The CDR3 runs to 15 residues. The germline V and J ends were trimmed by 3 bases and 5 bases, with 15 bases remaining between them. CDR3 in DNA: TGTGCCAGCAGCGGGAGGGCTAGCGCTAACAATGAGCAGTTCTTC. This encodes CASSGRASANNEQFF. Supplemented by reference TRBV9 and TRBJ2-1, the full variable domain reads DSGVTQTPKHLITATGQRVTLRCSPRSGDLSVYWYQQSLDQGLQFLIQYYNGEERAKGNILERFSAQQFPDLHSELNLSSLELGDSALYFCASSGRASANNEQFFGPGTRLTVL.